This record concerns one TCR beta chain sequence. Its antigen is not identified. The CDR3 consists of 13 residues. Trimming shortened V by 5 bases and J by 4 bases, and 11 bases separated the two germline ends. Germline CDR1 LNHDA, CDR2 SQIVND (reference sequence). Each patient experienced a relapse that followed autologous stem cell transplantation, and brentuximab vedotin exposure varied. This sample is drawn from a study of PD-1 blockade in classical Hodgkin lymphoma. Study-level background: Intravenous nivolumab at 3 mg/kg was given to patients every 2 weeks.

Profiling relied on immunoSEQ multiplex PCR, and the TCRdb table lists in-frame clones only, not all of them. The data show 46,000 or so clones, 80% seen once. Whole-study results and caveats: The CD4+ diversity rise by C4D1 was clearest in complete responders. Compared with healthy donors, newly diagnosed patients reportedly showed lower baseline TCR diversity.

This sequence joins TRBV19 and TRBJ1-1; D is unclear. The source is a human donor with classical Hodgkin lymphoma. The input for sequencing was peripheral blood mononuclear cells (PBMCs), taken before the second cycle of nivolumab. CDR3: CASSPGLGTEAFF. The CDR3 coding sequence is TGTGCCAGTAGTCCGGGCCTGGGCACTGAAGCTTTCTTT.